Following are 28 T cell receptor beta chains from one sample sequenced in a study of early T cells in non-severe SARS-CoV-2 infection. In TCRdb, the 5' RACE reads were re-called with MiXCR into one record per CDR3 protein. The profile shows fewer than 100,000 distinct CDR3 sequences, around 9.9% of them singletons. The specimen was whole blood. The receptors derive from an adult who was a healthcare worker with PCR-confirmed SARS-CoV-2 infection or an uninfected control (not recorded which).

This clonotype showed up just a few times. The rearrangement links TRBV7-9 to TRBJ2-5; D gene ambiguous. CDR1 SEHNR and CDR2 FQNEAQ come from the germline V gene (reference sequence). The V and J ends lost 3 bases and 9 bases respectively, with 14 bases between them. This CDR3 has 13 amino acids. CDR3 sequence reads: CASSFPEADSQYF. In DNA, the CDR3 is TGTGCCAGCAGCTTTCCCGAGGCGGATTCCCAGTACTTC.

Ten or more counts support this clonotype. The V and J genes are TRBV12-3 or TRBV12-4 and TRBJ2-1; possibly TRBD2 for D (6 bases). CDR3 size: 16 residues. Between the trimmed V and J ends, which lost 5 bases and 3 bases, there was a span of 17 bases. The CDR3 protein is CASSKQAGRLYNEQFF. The CDR3 bases are TGTGCCAGCAGTAAGCAGGCGGGACGGCTCTACAATGAGCAGTTCTTC.

This clonotype was recorded a few times. This sequence joins TRBV4-1 and TRBJ2-1; 13 bases align to TRBD2. The CDR3 contains 18 residues. The germline V gene encodes CDR1 MGHRA and CDR2 YSYEKL. The V and J ends lost 0 bases and 9 bases, in that order; junction bases with no gene match: 11. The CDR3 is CASSQDAPQTSGRTEQFF. In DNA form, the CDR3 reads TGCGCCAGCAGCCAAGATGCCCCCCAGACTAGCGGGAGGACTGAGCAGTTCTTC.

This clonotype was picked up a small number of times. CDR3 sequence (DNA): TGTGCCAGCAGCGATGGAAACACCATATATTTT. Translated, it gives CASSDGNTIYF. The V and J genes are TRBV6-4 and TRBJ1-3, with D uncertain. CDR3 length: 11 residues. Per germline, CDR1 MRHNA and CDR2 SNTAGT. V was pared by 6 bases and J by 3 bases, with 3 bases between.

In its sample, this clonotype was seen a few times. V and J are TRBV4-2 and TRBJ2-5, with D possibly TRBD1 on 5 matching bases. The germline gives CDR1 LGHNA, CDR2 YNFKEQ. The CDR3 is made up of 16 amino acids. Trimming shortened V by 0 bases and J by 0 bases, and 11 bases separated the two germline ends. The CDR3 is CASSQEDSLNQETQYF. Here the CDR3 DNA reads TGTGCCAGCAGCCAAGAAGACAGCCTAAACCAAGAGACCCAGTACTTC.

Ten or more counts support this clonotype. The CDR3 DNA reads TGCAGCGTTACTAATGGCGGGGCCGTATCTGGGGCCAACGTCCTGACTTTC. This codes for CSVTNGGAVSGANVLTF. This rearrangement joins TRBV29-1 to TRBJ2-6; tentatively, D is TRBD2 (6 bases). The CDR3 consists of 17 residues. From germline, CDR1 is SQVTM and CDR2 ANQGSEA. The V end lost 5 bases, the J end lost 1 base, and 18 bases lay between the germline ends.

The chain carries TRBV24-1 and TRBJ1-1; D is undetermined. Germline CDR1 is KGHDR and CDR2 is SFDVKD. This CDR3 is built from 15 residues. The V and J ends lost 1 base and 9 bases respectively, with 17 bases between them. The CDR3 sequence is CATSDFQNGVWKAFF. As DNA, the CDR3 is TGTGCCACCAGTGATTTCCAGAACGGGGTGTGGAAAGCTTTCTTT.

This clonotype has a handful of counts. The chain employs TRBV7-9 and TRBJ2-5; a possible D gene is TRBD2 (6 bases). V lost 8 bases to trimming and J lost 2 bases, with 12 bases between them. The CDR3 has 13 amino acids. Germline V gene lookup returns CDR1 SEHNR and CDR2 FQNEAQ (reference sequence). The CDR3 bases are TGTGCCAGCGTTGCCGGGAGACAAGAGACCCAGTACTTC. It encodes CASVAGRQETQYF.

This clonotype was found many times. The chain links TRBV27 to TRBJ2-1; TRBD1 matches 9 bases. The CDR3 is 15 residues long. Trimming removed 5 bases from V and 6 bases from J; junction bases left unmatched: 8. Germline-derived CDR1 and CDR2 are MNHEY and SMNVEV (reference sequence). CDR3 in amino acids: CASSPRTGVGNEQFF. CDR3 bases: TGTGCCAGCAGTCCTAGGACAGGGGTGGGCAATGAGCAGTTCTTC.

This clonotype appeared many times. The V gene is TRBV27, the J gene TRBJ1-6; TRBD1 agrees at 8 bases. CDR1 is MNHEY and CDR2 is SMNVEV in the germline V gene (reference sequence). V dropped 6 bases and J dropped 0; count of bases not matched to a gene: 7. The CDR3 has 17 residues. CDR3 amino acids: CASRDRVTRSYNSPLHF. CDR3 sequence (DNA): TGTGCCAGCAGGGACAGGGTTACTCGCTCCTATAATTCACCCCTCCACTTT.

The sample holds a few counts of this clonotype. The chain has TRBV28 and TRBJ2-7, with 9 bases identical to TRBD1. The germline V gene encodes CDR1 MDHEN and CDR2 SYDVKM. The CDR3 is 15 residues long. V lost 5 bases to trimming and J lost 0 bases; unmatched junction nucleotides: 5. This chain's CDR3 is CASSGGTGTSYEQYF. CDR3 bases: TGTGCCAGCAGTGGCGGGACAGGGACCTCCTACGAGCAGTACTTC.

This clonotype showed up just a few times. Since a far larger clone is one base different, this is likely a read error. The chain is built from TRBV9 and TRBJ2-6, with D perhaps TRBD1 (5 bases). This CDR3 region has 14 residues. The germline CDR1 and CDR2 sequences are SGDLS and YYNGEE. Trimming took 3 bases from V and 1 from J, leaving 5 bases between them. CDR3 residues: CASSGQSGANVLTF. CDR3 in DNA: TGTGCCAGCAGCGGACAGTCTGGGGCCAACGTCCTGACTTTC. The full variable domain, completed using reference TRBV9 and TRBJ2-6, is DSGVTQTPKHLITATGQRVTLRCSPRSGDLSVYWYQQSLDQGLQFLIQYYNGEERAKGNILERFSAQQFPDLHSELNLSSLELGDSALYFCASSGQSGANVLTFGAGSRLTVL.

This clonotype has at least ten counts. The chain couples TRBV27 to TRBJ1-2; D may be TRBD1 (6 bases). The CDR3 sequence is 16 residues long. The V end was cut by 6 bases, the J end by 0 bases, with 17 bases between. Germline V gene lookup returns CDR1 MNHEY and CDR2 SMNVEV (reference sequence). CDR3 DNA: TGTGCCAGCAGGTCGCTCCCACAGGGTGCTAACTATGGCTACACCTTC. Its protein product is CASRSLPQGANYGYTF.

This clonotype was detected only a few times. The chain has TRBV6-2 or TRBV6-3 and TRBJ2-7; 10 bases match TRBD2. V dropped 4 bases and J dropped 3; count of bases not matched to a gene: 6. Germline loops: CDR1 MNHEY, CDR2 SVGEGT. This CDR3 has 15 residues. The DNA of the CDR3 is TGTGCCAGCAGTTGGCCGGGACTAGCGTACTACGAGCAGTACTTC. It translates to CASSWPGLAYYEQYF.

This clonotype was detected ten times or more. The genes are TRBV3-1 and TRBJ1-1; no definite D call. Trimming left V 0 bases short and J 7 bases short, with 18 bases between. The CDR3 is 16 residues long. In germline, CDR1 is LGHDT, CDR2 YNNKEL (reference sequence). For the CDR3, the DNA is TGTGCCAGCAGCCAAGAATTCGCACAGCGATCCTATGAAGCTTTCTTT. Its translation is CASSQEFAQRSYEAFF.

This clonotype was counted between two and nine times. The chain recombines TRBV11-2 with TRBJ2-7; D is uncertain. Germline V CDR1 and CDR2: SGHAT, FQNNGV. The CDR3 is 14 amino acids. Trimming shortened V by 1 base and J by 9 bases, and 16 bases separated the two germline ends. The CDR3 loop reads CASSLVVGSIWQYF. CDR3 nucleotides: TGTGCCAGCAGCTTAGTTGTGGGTAGCATCTGGCAGTACTTC.

Ten or more counts support this clonotype. In DNA form, the CDR3 reads TGCAGTGCTACCAGCGGGAGCATCTATGAGCAGTTCTTC. The encoded protein is CSATSGSIYEQFF. The chain uses TRBV20-1 and TRBJ2-1; 8 bases line up with TRBD2. CDR1 and CDR2 (germline): DFQATT, SNEGSKA (reference sequence). This CDR3 region has 13 residues. Trimming took 4 bases from V and 8 from J; bases not matched to a gene: 7.

This clonotype was seen only a few times. CDR3 DNA sequence: TGTGCCAGCAGTAGAGTCGTCTACGAGCAGTACTTC. This encodes CASSRVVYEQYF. The chain uses TRBV28 and TRBJ2-7; no reliable D call. The CDR3 sequence is 12 residues long. In germline, CDR1 is MDHEN, CDR2 SYDVKM. Trimming took off 5 bases at V and 3 bases at J, with 8 bases between the two ends. Looking up the rest from reference TRBV28 and TRBJ2-7 gives the full variable domain: DVKVTQSSRYLVKRTGEKVFLECVQDMDHENMFWYRQDPGLGLRLIYFSYDVKMKEKGDIPEGYSVSREKKERFSLILESASTNQTSMYLCASSRVVYEQYFGPGTRLTVT.

V is TRBV5-1 and J is TRBJ2-7; D possibly uses TRBD1 or TRBD2 (5 bases each). Per germline, CDR1 SGHRS and CDR2 YFSETQ. The length of the CDR3 is 15 residues. Trimming cost V 0 bases and J 6 bases, with 16 bases left between them. This CDR3 is CASSLVKGTGSEQYF. The CDR3 nucleotides are TGCGCCAGCAGCTTGGTAAAGGGGACGGGGAGCGAGCAGTACTTC.

The chain joins TRBV5-1 to TRBJ2-3; no definite D call. Germline V CDR1 and CDR2: SGHRS, YFSETQ. V dropped 4 bases and J dropped 0 bases, with 9 bases sitting between them. The CDR3 is made up of 14 amino acids. The CDR3 is CASSPQTSTDTQYF. As DNA, the CDR3 is TGCGCCAGCAGCCCCCAGACTAGCACAGATACGCAGTATTTT. The full variable domain, in which reference TRBV5-1 and TRBJ2-3 provide the parts outside the CDR3, is KAGVTQTPRYLIKTRGQQVTLSCSPISGHRSVSWYQQTPGQGLQFLFEYFSETQRNKGNFPGRFSGRQFSNSRSEMNVSTLELGDSALYLCASSPQTSTDTQYFGPGTRLTVL.

This chain uses TRBV30 with TRBJ2-3; D not certain. Per the germline V gene, CDR1 is GTSNPN and CDR2 is SVGIG (reference sequence). This CDR3 is built from 11 residues. V lost 1 base to trimming and J lost 11 bases, with 10 bases between them. CDR3 residues: CAWSEGSLQYF. CDR3 DNA sequence: TGTGCCTGGAGTGAGGGTTCGCTGCAGTATTTT.

The chain is built from TRBV28 and TRBJ2-7; 8 positions agree with TRBD1. The length of the CDR3 is 15 residues. Germline lookup yields CDR1 MDHEN and CDR2 SYDVKM. J lost 4 bases, V lost 2 bases, and 7 bases had no gene match. DNA of the CDR3: TGTGCCAGCAGTTTAGGATGGGACAGGACTTACGAGCAGTACTTC. This gives the protein CASSLGWDRTYEQYF.

Remarks on this clonotype: This may stem from a read error, because a much larger clone lies one nucleotide away. The chain employs TRBV11-2 and TRBJ2-3; D gene unclear. The germline CDR1 and CDR2 sequences are SGHAT and FQNNGV. The CDR3 length is 18 residues. The CDR3 region is CAGSQRPSVSSGTDTQYF. The CDR3 nucleotides are TGTGCCGGCAGCCAAAGACCGTCAGTCTCCTCAGGCACAGATACGCAGTATTTT.

The V call is TRBV20-1, the J call TRBJ2-7; D is unclear. V was pared by 1 base and J by 2 bases, with 3 bases between. CDR1 and CDR2 (germline): DFQATT, SNEGSKA (reference sequence). This CDR3 has 11 residues. The CDR3 loop is CSARGPYEQYF. CDR3 DNA: TGCAGTGCTAGAGGGCCCTACGAGCAGTACTTC.

This clonotype has ten or more counts. The CDR3 bases are TGTGCCATCAGTGAGCGGACTAGCGGGAGAGGAAATACGCAGTATTTT. Protein product: CAISERTSGRGNTQYF. The chain uses TRBV10-3 and TRBJ2-3; the match to TRBD2 covers 13 bases. Germline V gene sequence: CDR1 ENHRY, CDR2 SYGVKD. This CDR3 is built from 16 residues. V trimming: 2 bases; J trimming: 7 bases; junction bases outside the gene matches: 6.

This clonotype has a handful of counts. This chain joins TRBV7-2 and TRBJ2-7, with D unresolved. Trimming cost V 1 base and J 4 bases, with 14 bases left between them. CDR3 length: 15 residues. Germline V gene sequence: CDR1 SGHTA, CDR2 FQGNSA. CDR3 coding DNA: TGTGCCAGCAGCTTAGGTGACGTGGCAATTTACGAGCAGTACTTC. It translates to CASSLGDVAIYEQYF.

The V and J genes are TRBV15 and TRBJ2-7, with D perhaps matching TRBD2 (5 bases). V lost 3 bases and J lost 2, with 11 bases in between. The CDR3 sequence is 14 residues long. Germline V gives CDR1 LNHNV, CDR2 YYDKDF (reference sequence). The CDR3 DNA follows: TGTGCCACCAGCAGTCGGGGTGGGGCCTACGAGCAGTACTTC. Protein: CATSSRGGAYEQYF.

This clonotype was seen ten or more times. The V and J genes are TRBV11-2 and TRBJ2-3; no reliable D call. CDR1 is SGHAT and CDR2 is FQNNGV in the germline V gene. The CDR3 runs to 13 residues. The germline V and J ends were trimmed by 1 base and 4 bases, with 6 bases remaining between them. CDR3 in DNA: TGTGCCAGCAGCTTAGTTGCCGCAGATACGCAGTATTTT. Its protein is CASSLVAADTQYF.